What follows is one T cell receptor (beta chain) and its context. Only in-frame clones appear in the TCRdb table, and some are missing; sequencing was by immunoSEQ multiplex PCR. The table has more than 95,000 clones, about 93% seen once. This specimen belongs to a study of control samples from healthy donors and cancer patients. Trimming pared 4 bases from V and 5 bases from J, leaving 8 bases between. Germline loops: CDR1 ENHRY, CDR2 SYGVKD. This CDR3 contains 12 residues. The clonotype originates from a man younger than 40 in good health. The chain uses TRBV10-3 and TRBJ1-2; D call uncertain. The sequencing sample was made of blood. In DNA form, the CDR3 reads TGTGCCATCAGTGTTCATGGGTATGGCTACACCTTC. The encoded protein is CAISVHGYGYTF.